Shown below are 25 T cell receptor beta chains from a single sample sequenced in a study of vaccination effects on CD4 cells after COVID-19. Within the ViraFEST assay, antigen-specific CD4+ T cells underwent expansion with viral peptide pools prior to sequencing. Having been cultured for around ten days, the cells underwent CD4+ T cell isolation. Sometime from March through December 2020, the person acquired a SARS-CoV-2 infection that PCR confirmed. No cognate antigen is known for these TCRs. Here immunoSEQ multiplex PCR was the method, and the copy in TCRdb shows in-frame clones only, minus some. The repertoire has more than 20,000 clones, about 77% of them found once; the top ten carry roughly 21%. Here the sequenced sample was CD4+ T cells from PBMCs cultured with HCoV-NL63 spike peptides, taken before COVID-19 vaccination. Every receptor here comes from a human donor who had a prior SARS-CoV-2 infection.

The chain uses TRBV7-2 and TRBJ2-7; 9 bases agree with TRBD1. Germline CDR1 and CDR2: SGHTA and FQGNSA. Trimming cost V 4 bases and J 1 base; bases outside gene matches: 11. The CDR3 spans 17 residues. This CDR3 is CASSSATGTGISYEQYF. CDR3 DNA sequence: TGTGCCAGCAGCTCAGCAACCGGGACAGGGATTTCCTACGAGCAGTACTTC.

This clone was counted once. This chain uses TRBV10-3 with TRBJ1-2; 7 bases agree with TRBD1. Germline lookup yields CDR1 ENHRY and CDR2 SYGVKD. This CDR3 contains 13 residues. V shed 4 bases, J shed 7 bases, and the junction held 6 bases outside the gene matches. The CDR3 region is CAISGDRESGYTF. The CDR3 bases are TGTGCCATCAGTGGAGACAGGGAGAGTGGCTACACCTTC.

The V and J genes are TRBV4-3 and TRBJ2-3; D is ambiguous. The CDR3 contains 16 residues. The V and J ends lost 5 bases and 4 bases respectively, with 19 bases between them. From germline, CDR1 is LGHNA and CDR2 YSLEER. The CDR3 sequence is CASSFQGPPDSDTQYF. The DNA of the CDR3 is TGCGCCAGCAGCTTCCAAGGACCCCCTGATTCAGATACGCAGTATTTT.

V usage is TRBV6-1 and J usage is TRBJ1-2; D call uncertain. The CDR3 has 13 residues. The V and J ends lost 0 bases and 8 bases respectively, with 10 bases between them. Germline V CDR1 and CDR2: MNHNS, SASEGT. The CDR3 bases are TGTGCCAGCAGTGAAGCGCGGGTTCTCGGCTACACCTTC. It encodes CASSEARVLGYTF.

The V call is TRBV30, the J call TRBJ2-2; 8 positions match TRBD2. The CDR3 runs 15 residues. Per germline, CDR1 GTSNPN and CDR2 SVGIG (reference sequence). The V gene end was trimmed by 3 bases and the J gene end by 3 bases; junction bases not matched to a gene: 6. Here the CDR3 DNA reads TGTGCCTGGAGGACCGGACTAGCCTACACCGGGGAGCTGTTTTTT. As protein: CAWRTGLAYTGELFF.

This chain joins TRBV5-1 and TRBJ1-4, with D uncertain. The CDR3 spans 14 residues. Germline lookup yields CDR1 SGHRS and CDR2 YFSETQ. V lost 2 bases and J 8 bases, leaving 13 bases between the germline ends. This chain's CDR3 is CASSLGRVREKLFF. In DNA, the CDR3 is TGCGCCAGCAGCTTAGGTCGGGTGCGAGAAAAACTGTTTTTT.

The chain joins TRBV19 to TRBJ2-3; 7 positions match TRBD2. Trimming took 7 bases from V and 0 from J; bases not matched to a gene: 16. There are 18 residues in the CDR3. Looked up from germline, CDR1 is LNHDA and CDR2 is SQIVND (reference sequence). CDR3 bases: TGTGCCAGTACCCTAGGCCAGCGGGGACCGCTCAGCACAGATACGCAGTATTTT. It yields the protein CASTLGQRGPLSTDTQYF.

The chain couples TRBV2 to TRBJ1-3, with D perhaps TRBD1 (5 bases). Germline CDR1 is SNHLY and CDR2 is FYNNEI. The CDR3 has 13 amino acids. The V end lost 3 bases, the J end lost 9 bases, and 12 bases lay between the germline ends. This CDR3 reads CASSDNRPGTIYF. CDR3 coding DNA: TGTGCCAGCAGTGATAACAGGCCGGGCACCATATATTTT.

The count of this clone is one. J is TRBJ2-4 and V is TRBV12-2. TRBV12-2 corresponds to a pseudogene. The CDR3 extends over 21 amino acids. The CDR3 nucleotides are TGTGCAAGTCGCCCCGCACAAAAAGTGTTTTGGTGGAATCTAGCCAAAAACATTCAGTACTTC. Translating gives CASRPAQKVFWWNLAKNIQYF.

This sequence joins TRBV7-9 and TRBJ2-2; perhaps TRBD1 as D (6 bases). V gave up 2 bases and J gave up 2 bases, with 9 bases separating them. The germline V gene encodes CDR1 SEHNR and CDR2 FQNEAQ (reference sequence). The CDR3 runs 15 residues. The chain's CDR3 is CASSLRGQNTGELFF. CDR3 in DNA: TGTGCCAGCAGCTTACGGGGACAAAACACCGGGGAGCTGTTTTTT.

The V and J genes are TRBV19 and TRBJ2-5; D gene unclear. Trimming left V 2 bases short and J 2 bases short, with 9 bases between. Germline V gene lookup returns CDR1 LNHDA and CDR2 SQIVND (reference sequence). The CDR3 runs to 14 residues. In DNA, the CDR3 is TGTGCCAGTAGTATATATGGCCGACAAGAGACCCAGTACTTC. This codes for CASSIYGRQETQYF. The entire variable domain, with the rest obtained from reference TRBV19 and TRBJ2-5, is as follows: DGGITQSPKYLFRKEGQNVTLSCEQNLNHDAMYWYRQDPGQGLRLIYYSQIVNDFQKGDIAEGYSVSREKKESFPLTVTSAQKNPTAFYLCASSIYGRQETQYFGPGTRLLVL.

The chain employs TRBV10-3 and TRBJ2-2; TRBD1 matches at 10 bases. The CDR3 is made up of 18 amino acids. Germline V lookup: CDR1 ENHRY, CDR2 SYGVKD. V shed 3 bases and J 6 bases; nucleotides not matched to a gene: 13. CDR3 in amino acids: CAISDPLRDRGRAGELFF. DNA of the CDR3: TGTGCCATCAGTGACCCCCTCCGGGACAGGGGACGCGCCGGGGAGCTGTTTTTT.

This sequence joins TRBV5-1 and TRBJ2-1; TRBD2 matches at 8 bases. Trimming at V came to 0 bases and at J to 5 bases, leaving 10 bases not matched to a gene. This CDR3 spans 17 amino acids. The germline gives CDR1 SGHRS, CDR2 YFSETQ. The CDR3 DNA follows: TGCGCCAGCAGCTTGGGAGTGTTAGCGGGATATAACAATGAGCAGTTCTTC. Its translation is CASSLGVLAGYNNEQFF.

The rearrangement links TRBV7-9 to TRBJ2-1; 9 bases fit TRBD2. V gave up 1 base and J gave up 5 bases; unmatched junction bases: 9. This CDR3 has 17 amino acids. Germline CDR1 and CDR2: SEHNR and FQNEAQ (reference sequence). CDR3 sequence reads: CASSLGWREGRNNEQFF. The DNA for the CDR3 is TGTGCCAGCAGCTTAGGTTGGCGGGAGGGCCGGAACAATGAGCAGTTCTTC.

The CDR3 reads CASSTRLRNTIYF. CDR3 coding DNA: TGTGCCAGCAGTACCCGACTCAGAAACACCATATATTTT. J is TRBJ1-3 and V is TRBV12-3 or TRBV12-4; D not certain. The CDR3 has 13 residues. Trimming took 5 bases from V and 5 from J, leaving 10 bases between them.

The chain links TRBV7-2 to TRBJ2-1; 9 bases match TRBD1. CDR3 length: 15 residues. Germline assignment: CDR1 SGHTA and CDR2 FQGNSA. V shed 1 base and J 9 bases; nucleotides not matched to a gene: 7. CDR3: CASSLGRDRAGEQFF. Here the CDR3 DNA reads TGTGCCAGCAGCTTAGGCCGGGACAGGGCTGGTGAGCAGTTCTTC.

The J gene is TRBJ1-6, the V gene TRBV5-1; D remains ambiguous. Per germline, CDR1 SGHRS and CDR2 YFSETQ. The germline V and J ends were trimmed by 4 bases and 6 bases, with 14 bases remaining between them. This CDR3 contains 15 residues. This CDR3 reads CASSDRRSFNSPLHF. CDR3 in DNA: TGCGCCAGCAGCGATAGGAGGTCTTTTAATTCACCCCTCCACTTT. Drawing the rest from reference TRBV5-1 and TRBJ1-6, the complete variable domain is KAGVTQTPRYLIKTRGQQVTLSCSPISGHRSVSWYQQTPGQGLQFLFEYFSETQRNKGNFPGRFSGRQFSNSRSEMNVSTLELGDSALYLCASSDRRSFNSPLHFGNGTRLTVT.

The J gene is TRBJ2-1, the V gene TRBV6-6; no firm D call. Germline lookup yields CDR1 MNHNY and CDR2 SVGAGI (reference sequence). The CDR3 contains 14 residues. V dropped 6 bases and J dropped 3 bases, with 12 bases sitting between them. This CDR3 reads CASRWAANYNEQFF. CDR3 bases: TGTGCCAGCAGGTGGGCGGCTAACTACAATGAGCAGTTCTTC.

J is TRBJ2-7 and V is TRBV4-2; tentatively, D is TRBD1 (6 bases). Per the germline V gene, CDR1 is LGHNA and CDR2 is YNFKEQ. Trimming pared 4 bases from V and 2 bases from J, leaving 12 bases between. The CDR3 covers 14 residues. The CDR3 loop is CASSRRQETYEQYF. As DNA, the CDR3 is TGTGCCAGCAGCCGGAGACAGGAAACCTACGAGCAGTACTTC.

This chain connects TRBV24-1 to TRBJ2-1; 14 bases agree with TRBD2. From germline, CDR1 is KGHDR and CDR2 SFDVKD. This CDR3 is 13 amino acids long. The ends lost 10 bases at V and 7 bases at J; junction bases unmatched: 2. The CDR3 loop is CATGTSGRNEQFF. In DNA form, the CDR3 reads TGTGCCACAGGGACTAGCGGGAGAAATGAGCAGTTCTTC.

This rearrangement joins TRBV7-2 to TRBJ2-1, with D uncertain. Germline V gene sequence: CDR1 SGHTA, CDR2 FQGNSA. Trimming took off 3 bases at V and 1 base at J, with 7 bases between the two ends. There are 14 residues in the CDR3. The CDR3 DNA reads TGTGCCAGCAGCTTGGACCGGTCCTACAATGAGCAGTTCTTC. This translates into CASSLDRSYNEQFF.

This clone was seen only a few times. This rearrangement joins TRBV23-1 to TRBJ1-5; D possibly corresponds to TRBD1 (5 bases). TRBV23-1 qualifies as an ORF whose function is uncertain. The CDR3 consists of 16 residues. Trimming left V 3 bases short and J 4 bases short, with 16 bases between. The CDR3 spells CASSQSGTIWNQPQHF. CDR3 sequence (DNA): TGCGCCAGCAGTCAGTCCGGGACTATTTGGAATCAGCCCCAGCATTTT.

This clone was recorded only once. This chain joins TRBV7-8 and TRBJ1-5; D unclear. V was cut by 6 bases and J by 3 bases, with 15 bases left in between. Germline V gene lookup returns CDR1 SGHVS and CDR2 FQNEAQ. The CDR3 has 15 residues. CDR3 residues: CASSDTDPDNQPQHF. The CDR3 DNA reads as TGTGCCAGCAGTGATACCGACCCCGACAATCAGCCCCAGCATTTT. Variable domain in full (rest from reference TRBV7-8 and TRBJ1-5): GAGVSQSPRYKVAKRGQDVALRCDPISGHVSLFWYQQALGQGPEFLTYFQNEAQLDKSGLPSDRFFAERPEGSVSTLKIQRTQQEDSAVYLCASSDTDPDNQPQHFGDGTRLSIL.

The chain combines TRBV11-2 with TRBJ2-5; D gene ambiguous. In germline, CDR1 is SGHAT, CDR2 FQNNGV. The CDR3 contains 14 residues. V shed 1 base and J shed 7 bases, with 13 bases lying between them. Written as DNA, the CDR3 is TGTGCCAGCAGCTTAGTACCGGGCTCCCTGACCCAGTACTTC. It specifies CASSLVPGSLTQYF.

The chain carries TRBV5-6 and TRBJ2-5; 9 positions match TRBD2. Germline V gives CDR1 SGHDT, CDR2 YYEEEE. The CDR3 is 16 residues long. V was clipped by 1 base and J by 3 bases; unmatched bases: 7. The CDR3 reads CASSLLSGSSEETQYF. The CDR3 DNA reads as TGTGCCAGCAGCTTGCTTAGCGGGAGTAGCGAAGAGACCCAGTACTTC.